Following are 26 T cell receptor beta chains from one sample sequenced in a study of control samples from healthy donors and cancer patients. The repertoire was sequenced with immunoSEQ multiplex PCR; TCRdb's copy has only in-frame clones and lacks some. The data show about 86,000 clones, with approximately 95% seen just once and approximately 1.5% held by the top ten. Sequencing input: blood. Receptors originate from a woman in her twenties or thirties in good health.

This clone was seen once. The CDR3 reads CASSDGTGLMAYEQYF. Here the CDR3 DNA reads TGTGCCAGCAGTGACGGGACAGGTTTGATGGCCTACGAGCAGTACTTC. The V and J genes are TRBV6-1 and TRBJ2-7; 8 bases align to TRBD1. There are 16 residues in the CDR3. With V trimmed by 3 bases and J by 2 bases, 9 bases remained unmatched. Germline V lookup: CDR1 MNHNS, CDR2 SASEGT.

The V call is TRBV27, the J call TRBJ2-1, with 9 nucleotides matching TRBD2. Per germline, CDR1 MNHEY and CDR2 SMNVEV (reference sequence). After removal of 5 bases from V and 4 bases from J, the junction contained 12 bases not matched to a gene. There are 17 residues in the CDR3. This CDR3 is CASSRGLAGALYNEQFF. The CDR3 DNA follows: TGTGCCAGCAGTCGCGGGTTAGCGGGAGCCCTATACAATGAGCAGTTCTTC.

This rearrangement joins TRBV27 to TRBJ1-5, with TRBD1 identical over 11 bases. CDR3 length equals 16 residues. CDR1 and CDR2 from the germline V gene are MNHEY and SMNVEV (reference sequence). The junction had 10 bases not matched to a gene; V was cut back by 6 bases and J by 6 bases. The CDR3 nucleotides read TGTGCCAGCAGATCCGGGACAGGGGGGGGAATTCAGCCCCAGCATTTT. It is translated as CASRSGTGGGIQPQHF.

This rearrangement joins TRBV4-1 to TRBJ1-3; TRBD1 matches 12 bases. V gave up 4 bases and J gave up 2 bases; unmatched junction bases: 9. Germline V gene lookup returns CDR1 MGHRA and CDR2 YSYEKL. There are 18 residues in the CDR3. CDR3 DNA sequence: TGCGCCAGCAGCCGCCCGGGACAGGGGGCGAAGACTGGAAACACCATATATTTT. It is translated as CASSRPGQGAKTGNTIYF.

This clone was seen a handful of times. The chain is built from TRBV19 and TRBJ1-1; 8 bases match TRBD1. V lost 2 bases and J lost 3; bases outside the gene matches: 5. CDR3 size: 15 residues. Germline V CDR1 and CDR2: LNHDA, SQIVND (reference sequence). The chain's CDR3 is CASSISRTGHTEAFF. CDR3 DNA: TGTGCCAGTAGTATAAGTCGGACAGGGCACACTGAAGCTTTCTTT. Full variable domain (outside the CDR3, taken from reference TRBV19 and TRBJ1-1): DGGITQSPKYLFRKEGQNVTLSCEQNLNHDAMYWYRQDPGQGLRLIYYSQIVNDFQKGDIAEGYSVSREKKESFPLTVTSAQKNPTAFYLCASSISRTGHTEAFFGQGTRLTVV.

The V gene is TRBV7-9, the J gene TRBJ2-3, with D unresolved. Trimming took 4 bases from V and 5 from J, leaving 7 bases between them. This CDR3 is built from 12 residues. Looked up from germline, CDR1 is SEHNR and CDR2 is FQNEAQ (reference sequence). The CDR3 sequence: CASSSHIDTQYF. DNA of the CDR3: TGTGCCAGCAGCTCACACATAGATACGCAGTATTTT.

This clone is a singleton in its sample. The chain couples TRBV5-1 to TRBJ1-1, with D unclear. The CDR3 spans 16 residues. V lost 0 bases and J 0 bases, leaving 12 bases between the germline ends. Germline loops: CDR1 SGHRS, CDR2 YFSETQ. The CDR3 spells CASSLAGMALNTEAFF. CDR3 nucleotide sequence: TGCGCCAGCAGCTTGGCCGGGATGGCATTGAACACTGAAGCTTTCTTT.

This chain connects TRBV2 to TRBJ1-1; D is unclear. The CDR3 is 14 residues long. From germline, CDR1 is SNHLY and CDR2 FYNNEI. The V gene lost 4 bases and the J gene lost 1 base, with 10 bases spanning the gap. CDR3 loop: CASSAQARNTEAFF. The CDR3 DNA is TGTGCCAGCAGTGCTCAGGCAAGGAACACTGAAGCTTTCTTT.

This rearrangement joins TRBV20-1 to TRBJ2-3; 10 positions match TRBD1. V lost 3 bases to trimming and J lost 11 bases; unmatched junction nucleotides: 14. This CDR3 contains 15 residues. CDR1 and CDR2 from the germline V gene are DFQATT and SNEGSKA (reference sequence). CDR3 coding DNA: TGCAGTGCTAGTCGGGGGACAGGGGAATTGGATGAGCAGTATTTT. Residues: CSASRGTGELDEQYF.

The chain links TRBV7-9 to TRBJ1-2; D is ambiguous. Germline assignment: CDR1 SEHNR and CDR2 FQNEAQ (reference sequence). V was shortened by 1 base and J by 8 bases, with 11 bases between the two germline ends. This CDR3 is built from 13 residues. CDR3 sequence (DNA): TGTGCCAGCAGCTTAGGTATACGAGTCGGCTACACCTTC. Its translation is CASSLGIRVGYTF.

This chain connects TRBV3-1 (or the pseudogene TRBV3-2) to TRBJ1-6, with 8 bases aligning to TRBD1. V lost 2 bases, J lost 9 bases, and 6 bases stayed unmatched. The CDR3 spans 15 residues. In germline, CDR1 is LGHDT, CDR2 YNNKEL (reference sequence). The CDR3 sequence is CASSQTRQGTSPLHF. CDR3 sequence (DNA): TGTGCCAGCAGCCAAACCCGACAGGGGACTTCACCCCTCCACTTT.

This clone was recorded once. The chain uses TRBV19 and TRBJ2-1, with 8 bases identical to TRBD2. This CDR3 has 14 residues. Germline V gene data show CDR1 as LNHDA and CDR2 as SQIVND (reference sequence). The J segment lost 6 bases and the V segment lost 1 base, leaving 2 bases of the junction unmatched. The CDR3 here is CASSIGGRTNEQFF. CDR3 DNA: TGTGCCAGTAGTATAGGCGGGAGGACCAATGAGCAGTTCTTC. The variable domain in full, with the rest retrieved from reference TRBV19 and TRBJ2-1, is DGGITQSPKYLFRKEGQNVTLSCEQNLNHDAMYWYRQDPGQGLRLIYYSQIVNDFQKGDIAEGYSVSREKKESFPLTVTSAQKNPTAFYLCASSIGGRTNEQFFGPGTRLTVL.

This clone has more than one count but fewer than ten. The DNA for the CDR3 is TGTGCCAGCAGCTACCCGACAGGGGGGGGAGAAAAACTGTTTTTT. Protein: CASSYPTGGGEKLFF. J is TRBJ1-4 and V is TRBV7-2; TRBD1 matches at 9 bases. Germline-derived CDR1 and CDR2 are SGHTA and FQGNSA. The CDR3 has 15 residues. V shed 4 bases and J 8 bases; nucleotides not matched to a gene: 8.

The chain employs TRBV19 and TRBJ1-2; no reliable D call. CDR3 length equals 13 residues. Germline CDR1 LNHDA, CDR2 SQIVND (reference sequence). Trimming took off 3 bases at V and 3 bases at J, with 8 bases between the two ends. Written as DNA, the CDR3 is TGTGCCAGTAGTATCGACTCCTACTATGGCTACACCTTC. Protein sequence: CASSIDSYYGYTF.

The chain uses TRBV6-5 and TRBJ2-1, with a tentative D call TRBD1 (5 bases). Germline V gene data show CDR1 as MNHEY and CDR2 as SVGAGI. CDR3 length: 13 amino acids. Trimming pared 2 bases from V and 7 bases from J, leaving 9 bases between. The CDR3 is CASSYRGWNEQFF. CDR3 nucleotide sequence: TGTGCCAGCAGTTACAGGGGATGGAATGAGCAGTTCTTC.

In this sample, this clone turned up a few times. V is TRBV28 and J is TRBJ1-6; D uncertain. V was shortened by 2 bases and J by 10 bases, with 12 bases between the two germline ends. The germline CDR1 and CDR2 sequences are MDHEN and SYDVKM. The CDR3 contains 14 residues. The CDR3 sequence is CASSLPTKESPLHF. The CDR3 DNA sequence: TGTGCCAGCAGTTTACCGACTAAGGAATCACCCCTCCACTTT.

The rearrangement joins TRBV2 to TRBJ1-1; 8 positions match TRBD1. Germline V gene sequence: CDR1 SNHLY, CDR2 FYNNEI. Trimming cost V 4 bases and J 5 bases; bases outside gene matches: 3. This CDR3 contains 13 residues. CDR3 in DNA: TGTGCCAGCAGTGGACAGGGGTCAACTGAAGCTTTCTTT. This encodes CASSGQGSTEAFF.

V usage is TRBV2 and J usage is TRBJ1-5; 7 bases line up with TRBD1. This CDR3 region has 15 residues. Germline lookup yields CDR1 SNHLY and CDR2 FYNNEI. Trimming took 1 base from V and 11 from J; bases not matched to a gene: 11. Here the CDR3 DNA reads TGTGCCAGCAGTGAAGGACAGGGAGTAATTGGGTCCCAGCATTTT. Protein product: CASSEGQGVIGSQHF.

This clone was seen only once. This sequence joins TRBV24-1 and TRBJ2-3, with D unclear. The CDR3 is made up of 15 amino acids. CDR1 KGHDR and CDR2 SFDVKD come from the germline V gene. Trimming removed 6 bases from V and 0 bases from J, with 12 bases in between. CDR3 amino acids: CATSQPRSSTDTQYF. The CDR3 DNA is TGTGCCACCAGTCAACCCAGGTCTAGCACAGATACGCAGTATTTT.

The rearrangement joins TRBV5-5 to TRBJ1-1; D not certain. V was pared by 6 bases and J by 1 base, with 4 bases between. Germline CDR1 is SGHKS and CDR2 is YYEKEE (reference sequence). The CDR3 loop spans 11 amino acids. The chain's CDR3 is CASIRNTEAFF. The CDR3 coding sequence is TGTGCCAGCATCCGGAACACTGAAGCTTTCTTT.

The chain uses TRBV2 and TRBJ2-7; no reliable D call. Germline V gives CDR1 SNHLY, CDR2 FYNNEI. The CDR3 loop spans 12 amino acids. Trimming took off 4 bases at V and 3 bases at J, with 7 bases between the two ends. The CDR3 DNA reads as TGTGCCAGCAGTGTAGAAGGCTACGAGCAGTACTTC. Protein product: CASSVEGYEQYF.

This clone was counted a single time. V and J are TRBV6-5 and TRBJ1-1, with unresolved D. Germline V gene sequence: CDR1 MNHEY, CDR2 SVGAGI. V lost 7 bases and J lost 7, with 16 bases in between. The CDR3 length is 13 residues. CDR3: CASKSKPVNEAFF. DNA for the CDR3: TGTGCCAGCAAGTCGAAACCAGTGAATGAAGCTTTCTTT.

The genes are TRBV6-5 and TRBJ1-1; D may be TRBD1 (6 bases). CDR3 length: 13 amino acids. Germline CDR1 is MNHEY and CDR2 is SVGAGI. V dropped 8 bases and J dropped 2 bases, with 12 bases sitting between them. The DNA for the CDR3 is TGTGCCAGCCAGCTAGGGGGTAACACTGAAGCTTTCTTT. It codes for CASQLGGNTEAFF.

This chain joins TRBV24-1 and TRBJ2-3, with a possible D match to TRBD1 (8 bases). There are 13 residues in the CDR3. Germline loops: CDR1 KGHDR, CDR2 SFDVKD. The V gene lost 6 bases and the J gene lost 4 bases, with 10 bases spanning the gap. CDR3 nucleotide sequence: TGTGCCACCAGTACAGGGGGGGCAGATACGCAGTATTTT. Translating it yields CATSTGGADTQYF.

The rearrangement joins TRBV6-1 to TRBJ1-4; the match to TRBD1 covers 7 bases. Germline loops: CDR1 MNHNS, CDR2 SASEGT. The ends lost 1 base at V and 0 bases at J; junction bases unmatched: 5. The CDR3 is 17 residues long. CDR3 protein: CASSEVGTVATNEKLFF. CDR3 sequence (DNA): TGTGCCAGCAGTGAAGTCGGGACAGTTGCAACTAATGAAAAACTGTTTTTT.

The J gene is TRBJ2-7, the V gene TRBV7-9, with D maybe TRBD2 (6 bases). The CDR3 has 14 amino acids. Germline CDR1 and CDR2: SEHNR and FQNEAQ (reference sequence). The germline V and J ends were trimmed by 5 bases and 9 bases, with 20 bases remaining between them. CDR3 region: CASSPRDSSLRQYF. The DNA of the CDR3 is TGTGCCAGCAGCCCGCGGGACTCTAGTCTAAGGCAGTACTTC.